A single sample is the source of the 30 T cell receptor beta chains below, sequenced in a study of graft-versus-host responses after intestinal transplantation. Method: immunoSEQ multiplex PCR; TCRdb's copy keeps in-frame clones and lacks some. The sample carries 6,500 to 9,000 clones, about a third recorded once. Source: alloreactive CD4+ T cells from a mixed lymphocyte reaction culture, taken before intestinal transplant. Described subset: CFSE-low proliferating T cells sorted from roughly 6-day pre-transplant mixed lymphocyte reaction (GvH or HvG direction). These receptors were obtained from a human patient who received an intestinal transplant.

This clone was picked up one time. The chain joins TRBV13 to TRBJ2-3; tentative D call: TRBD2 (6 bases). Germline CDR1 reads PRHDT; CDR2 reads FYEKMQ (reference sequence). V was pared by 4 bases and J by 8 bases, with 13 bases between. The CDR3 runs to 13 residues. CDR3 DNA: TGTGCCAGCAGCTCCGGGACTTTGGGTACGCAGTATTTT. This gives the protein CASSSGTLGTQYF.

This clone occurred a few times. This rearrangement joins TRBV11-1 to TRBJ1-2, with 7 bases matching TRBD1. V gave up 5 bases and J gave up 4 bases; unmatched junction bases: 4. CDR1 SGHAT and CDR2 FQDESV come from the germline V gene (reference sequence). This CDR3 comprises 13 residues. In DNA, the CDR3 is TGTGCCAGCAGCCGGGACAGATTCTATGGCTACACCTTC. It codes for CASSRDRFYGYTF. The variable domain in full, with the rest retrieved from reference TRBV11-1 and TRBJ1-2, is EAEVAQSPRYKITEKSQAVAFWCDPISGHATLYWYRQILGQGPELLVQFQDESVVDDSQLPKDRFSAERLKGVDSTLKIQPAELGDSAMYLCASSRDRFYGYTFGSGTRLTVV.

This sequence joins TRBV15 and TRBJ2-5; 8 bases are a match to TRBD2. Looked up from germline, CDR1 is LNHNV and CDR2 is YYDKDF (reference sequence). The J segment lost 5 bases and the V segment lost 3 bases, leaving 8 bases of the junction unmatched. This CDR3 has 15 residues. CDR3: CATSRDPGLEETQYF. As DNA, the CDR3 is TGTGCCACCAGCAGGGACCCGGGACTAGAGGAGACCCAGTACTTC.

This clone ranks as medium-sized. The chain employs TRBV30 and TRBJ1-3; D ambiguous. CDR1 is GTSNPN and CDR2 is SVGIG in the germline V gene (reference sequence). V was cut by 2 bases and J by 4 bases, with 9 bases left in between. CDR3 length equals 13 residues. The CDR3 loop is CAWSRDLGNTIYF. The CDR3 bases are TGTGCCTGGAGTCGCGACTTGGGAAACACCATATATTTT.

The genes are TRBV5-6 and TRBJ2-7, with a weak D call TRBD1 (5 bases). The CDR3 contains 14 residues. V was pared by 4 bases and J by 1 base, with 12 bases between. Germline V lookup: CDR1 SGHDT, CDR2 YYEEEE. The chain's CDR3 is CASSGTGGSYEQYF. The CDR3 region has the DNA TGTGCCAGCAGCGGAACAGGCGGATCCTACGAGCAGTACTTC.

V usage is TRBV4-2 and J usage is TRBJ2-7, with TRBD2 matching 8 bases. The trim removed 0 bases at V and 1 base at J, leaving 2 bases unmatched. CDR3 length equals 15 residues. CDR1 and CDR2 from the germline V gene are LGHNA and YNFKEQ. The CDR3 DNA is TGTGCCAGCAGCCAAGACGCTAGCGGGTCCTACGAGCAGTACTTC. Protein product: CASSQDASGSYEQYF.

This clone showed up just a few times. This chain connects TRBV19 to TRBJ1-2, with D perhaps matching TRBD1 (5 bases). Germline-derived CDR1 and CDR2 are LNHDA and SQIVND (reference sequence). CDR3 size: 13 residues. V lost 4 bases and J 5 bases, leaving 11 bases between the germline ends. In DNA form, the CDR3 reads TGTGCCAGTAGTAAGACCGGGGGGTATGGCTACACCTTC. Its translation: CASSKTGGYGYTF.

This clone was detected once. CDR3 sequence reads: CASSLVKGQGAIAGELFF. CDR3 DNA sequence: TGTGCCAGCAGCTTAGTTAAGGGACAGGGGGCGATCGCCGGGGAGCTGTTTTTT. The chain joins TRBV13 to TRBJ2-2; TRBD1 matches 12 bases. The CDR3 totals 18 residues. CDR1 and CDR2 from the germline V gene are PRHDT and FYEKMQ (reference sequence). The junction had 9 bases not matched to a gene; V was cut back by 1 base and J by 6 bases.

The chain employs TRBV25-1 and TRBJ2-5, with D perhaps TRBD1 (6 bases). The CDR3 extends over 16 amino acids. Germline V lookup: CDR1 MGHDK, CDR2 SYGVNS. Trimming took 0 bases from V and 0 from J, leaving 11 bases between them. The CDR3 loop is CASSEYRGTHQETQYF. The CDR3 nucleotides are TGTGCCAGCAGTGAATATAGGGGGACACACCAAGAGACCCAGTACTTC.

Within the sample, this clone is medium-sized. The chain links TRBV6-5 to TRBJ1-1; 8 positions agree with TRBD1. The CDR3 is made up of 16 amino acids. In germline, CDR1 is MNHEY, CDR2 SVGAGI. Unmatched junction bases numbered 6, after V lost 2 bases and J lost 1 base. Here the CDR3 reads CASSYPRGRENTEAFF. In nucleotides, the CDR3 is TGTGCCAGCAGTTACCCCAGGGGGCGCGAGAACACTGAAGCTTTCTTT.

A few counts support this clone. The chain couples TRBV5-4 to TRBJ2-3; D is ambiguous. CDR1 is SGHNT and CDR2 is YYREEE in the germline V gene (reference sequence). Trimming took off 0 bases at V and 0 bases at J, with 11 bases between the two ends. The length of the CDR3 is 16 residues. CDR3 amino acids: CASSLDRFSSTDTQYF. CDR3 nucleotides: TGTGCCAGCAGCTTGGACAGATTTTCTAGCACAGATACGCAGTATTTT.

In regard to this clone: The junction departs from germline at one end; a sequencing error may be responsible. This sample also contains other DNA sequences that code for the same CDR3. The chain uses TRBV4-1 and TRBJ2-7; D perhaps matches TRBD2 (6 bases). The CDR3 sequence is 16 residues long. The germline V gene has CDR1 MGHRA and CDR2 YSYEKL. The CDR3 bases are TGTGCCAGCAGCCAAGATGTGGGCGGGGCCTCCTACGAGCAGTACTTC. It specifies CASSQDVGGASYEQYF.

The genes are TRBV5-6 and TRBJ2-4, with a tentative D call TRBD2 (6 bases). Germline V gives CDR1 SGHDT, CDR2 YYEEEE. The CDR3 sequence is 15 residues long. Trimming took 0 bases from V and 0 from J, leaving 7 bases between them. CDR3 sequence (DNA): TGTGCCAGCAGCTTGGTGGGAGGAGCCAAAAACATTCAGTACTTC. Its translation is CASSLVGGAKNIQYF.

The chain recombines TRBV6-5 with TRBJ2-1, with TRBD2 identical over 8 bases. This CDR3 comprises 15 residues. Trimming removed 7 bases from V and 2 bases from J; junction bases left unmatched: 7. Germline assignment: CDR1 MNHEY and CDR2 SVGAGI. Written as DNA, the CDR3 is TGTGCCAGCACCTTAAGCGGGAGTCCCTACAATGAGCAGTTCTTC. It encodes CASTLSGSPYNEQFF.

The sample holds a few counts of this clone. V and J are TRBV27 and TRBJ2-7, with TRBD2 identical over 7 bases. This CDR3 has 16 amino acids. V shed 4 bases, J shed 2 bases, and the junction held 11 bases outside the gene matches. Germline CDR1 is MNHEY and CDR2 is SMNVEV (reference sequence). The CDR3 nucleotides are TGTGCCAGCAGTTCCCTCCCAGCGGGGTGGACCTACGAGCAGTACTTC. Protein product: CASSSLPAGWTYEQYF.

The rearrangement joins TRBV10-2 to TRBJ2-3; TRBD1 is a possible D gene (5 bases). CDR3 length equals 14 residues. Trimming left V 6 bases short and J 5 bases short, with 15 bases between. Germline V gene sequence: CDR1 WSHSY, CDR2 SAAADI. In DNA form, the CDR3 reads TGCGCCAGCAGCCCCGCCGGTAGGGGAGATACGCAGTATTTT. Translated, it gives CASSPAGRGDTQYF.

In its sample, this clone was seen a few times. The CDR3 protein is CASSPLPSGSYEQYF. DNA for the CDR3: TGTGCCAGCTCACCACTTCCTAGCGGGAGCTACGAGCAGTACTTC. The chain combines TRBV18 with TRBJ2-7, with 10 nucleotides matching TRBD2. The germline gives CDR1 KGHSH, CDR2 LQKENI. The CDR3 is 15 residues long. Trimming removed 1 base from V and 3 bases from J; junction bases left unmatched: 3. The full variable domain, rest sourced from reference TRBV18 and TRBJ2-7, is NAGVMQNPRHLVRRRGQEARLRCSPMKGHSHVYWYRQLPEEGLKFMVYLQKENIIDESGMPKERFSAEFPKEGPSILRIQQVVRGDSAAYFCASSPLPSGSYEQYFGPGTRLTVT.

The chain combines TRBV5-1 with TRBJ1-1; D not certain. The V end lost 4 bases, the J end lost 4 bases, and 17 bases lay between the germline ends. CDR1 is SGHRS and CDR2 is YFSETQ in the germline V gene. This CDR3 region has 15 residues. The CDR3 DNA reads TGCGCCAGCAGCCCGATAGAGGGTGTCATCACTGAAGCTTTCTTT. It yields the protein CASSPIEGVITEAFF.

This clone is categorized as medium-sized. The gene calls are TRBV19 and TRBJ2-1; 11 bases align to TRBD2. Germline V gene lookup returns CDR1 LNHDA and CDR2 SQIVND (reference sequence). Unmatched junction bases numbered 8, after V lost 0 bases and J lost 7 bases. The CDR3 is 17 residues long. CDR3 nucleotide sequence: TGTGCCAGTAGTATAGACCAACTAGCGGGGGTTTGGAATGAGCAGTTCTTC. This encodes CASSIDQLAGVWNEQFF.

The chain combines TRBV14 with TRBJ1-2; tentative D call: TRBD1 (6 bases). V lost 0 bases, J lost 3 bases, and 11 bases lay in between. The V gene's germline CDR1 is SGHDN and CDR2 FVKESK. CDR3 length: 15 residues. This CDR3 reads CASSQDRGADYGYTF. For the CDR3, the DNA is TGTGCCAGCAGCCAAGATCGGGGGGCGGACTATGGCTACACCTTC.

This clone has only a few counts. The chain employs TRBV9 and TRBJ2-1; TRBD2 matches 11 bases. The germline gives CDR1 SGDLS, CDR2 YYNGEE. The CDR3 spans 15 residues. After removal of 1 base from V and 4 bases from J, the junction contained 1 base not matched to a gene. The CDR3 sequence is CASSVLAGGYNEQFF. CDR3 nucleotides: TGTGCCAGCAGCGTACTAGCGGGGGGTTACAATGAGCAGTTCTTC.

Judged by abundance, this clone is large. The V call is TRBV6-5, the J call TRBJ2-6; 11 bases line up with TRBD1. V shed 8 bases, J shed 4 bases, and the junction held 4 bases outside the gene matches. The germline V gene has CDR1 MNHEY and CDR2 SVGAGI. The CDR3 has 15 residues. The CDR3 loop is CASGGQGAGANVLTF. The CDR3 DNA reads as TGTGCCAGCGGCGGACAGGGGGCCGGGGCCAACGTCCTGACTTTC.

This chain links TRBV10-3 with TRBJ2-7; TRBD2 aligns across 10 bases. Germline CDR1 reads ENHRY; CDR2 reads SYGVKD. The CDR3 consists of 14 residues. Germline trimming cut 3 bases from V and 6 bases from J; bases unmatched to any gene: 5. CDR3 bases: TGTGCCATCAGTGAAGCGGGGGGGCTTAGCGAGCAGTACTTC. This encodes CAISEAGGLSEQYF.

The DNA for the CDR3 is TGTGCCAGTAGCCCGGGTATCACAGATACGCAGTATTTT. Protein: CASSPGITDTQYF. The chain recombines TRBV5-6 with TRBJ2-3; D uncertain. Germline loops: CDR1 SGHDT, CDR2 YYEEEE. This CDR3 comprises 13 residues. V was trimmed by 8 bases and J by 2 bases, leaving 12 bases between them.

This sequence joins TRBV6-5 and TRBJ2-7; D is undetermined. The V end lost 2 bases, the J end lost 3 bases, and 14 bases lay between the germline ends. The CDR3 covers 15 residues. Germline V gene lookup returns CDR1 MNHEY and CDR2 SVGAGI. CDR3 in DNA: TGTGCCAGCAGTTACCACAGAAACCGTATCTACGAGCAGTACTTC. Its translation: CASSYHRNRIYEQYF.

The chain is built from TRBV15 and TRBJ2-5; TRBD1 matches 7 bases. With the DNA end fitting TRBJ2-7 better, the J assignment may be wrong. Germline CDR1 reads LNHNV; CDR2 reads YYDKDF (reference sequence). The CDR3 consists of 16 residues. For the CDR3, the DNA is TGTGCCACCAGCAAATCCCTGGACAGGCCCGCCTACGAGCAGTACTTC. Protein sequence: CATSKSLDRPAYEQYF.

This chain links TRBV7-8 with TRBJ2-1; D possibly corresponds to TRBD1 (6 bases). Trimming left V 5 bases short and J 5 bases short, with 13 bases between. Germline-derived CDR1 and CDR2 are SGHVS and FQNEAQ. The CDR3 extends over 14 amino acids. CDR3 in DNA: TGTGCCAGCAGCCCCGTGGGGACAAACAATGAGCAGTTCTTC. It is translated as CASSPVGTNNEQFF.

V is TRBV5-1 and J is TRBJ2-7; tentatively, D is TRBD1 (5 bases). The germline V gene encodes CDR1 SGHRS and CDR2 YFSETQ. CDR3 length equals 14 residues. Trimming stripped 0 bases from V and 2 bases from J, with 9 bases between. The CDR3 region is CASSLAGNAYEQYF. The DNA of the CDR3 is TGCGCCAGCAGCTTGGCAGGGAATGCCTACGAGCAGTACTTC.

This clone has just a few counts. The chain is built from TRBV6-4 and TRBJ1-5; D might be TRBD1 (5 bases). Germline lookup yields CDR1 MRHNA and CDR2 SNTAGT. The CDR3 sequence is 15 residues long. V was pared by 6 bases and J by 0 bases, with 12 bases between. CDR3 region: CASSMGLLSNQPQHF. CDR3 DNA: TGTGCCAGCAGCATGGGACTCCTTAGCAATCAGCCCCAGCATTTT.

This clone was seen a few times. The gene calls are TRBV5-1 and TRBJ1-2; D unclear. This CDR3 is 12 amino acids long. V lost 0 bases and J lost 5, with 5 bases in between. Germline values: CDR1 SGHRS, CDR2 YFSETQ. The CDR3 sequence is CASSLASYGYTF. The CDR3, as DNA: TGCGCCAGCAGCTTGGCGAGTTATGGCTACACCTTC.